The rows below give T cell receptor beta chains drawn from one sample of a study of T cells in tuberculosis. Assay: immunoSEQ multiplex PCR; the TCRdb copy retains only in-frame clones and omits some. The sample lists 25,000 to 35,000 clones; around 90% were seen once. The specimen was PBMCs, collected at tuberculosis diagnosis. The source of these receptors is an adult with tuberculosis. Each CDR3 is given with its conserved first and last residue. The D gene is left open where the match is weak. Clone sizes are given selectively: once, few, many, or a class where the clone is expanded.

>TRBJ2-2|-|15|TRBV6-5|TRBD2
CASRVGLAVTGELFF
TGTGCCAGCAGGGTCGGACTAGCGGTCACCGGGGAGCTGTTTTTT
>TRBJ2-1|-|14|TRBV5-1|-
CASSSDITYNEQFF
TGCGCCAGCAGCTCGGACATTACCTACAATGAGCAGTTCTTC
>TRBJ2-1|-|15|TRBV5-1|TRBD2
CASSIGLAEYNEQFF
TGCGCCAGCAGCATAGGACTAGCGGAGTACAATGAGCAGTTCTTC
>TRBJ2-3|-|15|TRBV19|TRBD2
CASSPSGGAGDTQYF
TGTGCCAGTAGCCCTAGCGGGGGGGCCGGAGATACGCAGTATTTT
>TRBJ2-5|-|16|TRBV7-8|TRBD1
CASSLPLPGGGETQYF
TGTGCCAGCAGCTTACCTCTGCCAGGGGGCGGAGAGACCCAGTACTTC
>TRBJ1-1|-|13|TRBV9|-
CASSPLGGAEAFF
TGTGCCAGCAGCCCACTTGGAGGAGCTGAAGCTTTCTTT
>TRBJ2-7|-|15|TRBV6-6|TRBD1
CASSSLDRGRNEQYF
TGTGCCAGCAGTTCCCTCGACAGGGGGCGCAACGAGCAGTACTTC
>TRBJ2-1|-|13|TRBV6-5|-
CASSYSRGSEQFF
TGTGCCAGCAGTTACTCTCGTGGGAGTGAGCAGTTCTTC
>TRBJ2-5|-|16|TRBV2|TRBD1
CASSESQGAGQETQYF
TGTGCCAGCAGTGAATCGCAGGGGGCTGGGCAAGAGACCCAGTACTTC
>TRBJ2-7|-|13|TRBV23-1|-
CASSQVPGAEQYF
TGCGCCAGCAGTCAAGTCCCTGGGGCCGAGCAGTACTTC
>TRBJ2-7|once|16|TRBV27|TRBD1
CASSLPRQGSSYEQYF
TGTGCCAGCAGTTTACCCCGACAGGGAAGCTCCTACGAGCAGTACTTC
>TRBJ2-7|-|11|TRBV5-1|-
CASSGGNEQYF
TGCGCCAGCAGCGGCGGCAACGAGCAGTACTTC
>TRBJ2-1|-|17|TRBV11-3|TRBD2
CASSLGAGDSSVNEQFF
TGTGCCAGCAGCCTCGGTGCGGGGGACTCCTCGGTAAATGAGCAGTTCTTC
>TRBJ2-1|-|17|TRBV18|TRBD1
CASSPTGFGASINEQFF
TGTGCCAGCTCTCCGACAGGGTTCGGGGCCTCAATCAATGAGCAGTTCTTC
>TRBJ2-1|-|13|TRBV7-2|TRBD2
CASSLRLANEQFF
TGTGCCAGCAGCCTGCGACTAGCGAATGAGCAGTTCTTC
>TRBJ1-2|once|11|TRBV29-1|TRBD1
CSDRDSYGYTF
TGCAGCGACCGGGACAGCTATGGCTACACCTTC
>TRBJ2-2|once|14|TRBV7-6|TRBD2
CASSRGGGTGELFF
TGTGCCAGCAGTCGGGGGGGTGGCACCGGGGAGCTGTTTTTT
>TRBJ1-2|-|13|TRBV6-5|TRBD1
CASSNRQGNGYTF
TGTGCCAGCAGTAACCGACAGGGAAATGGCTACACCTTC
>TRBJ1-1|-|14|TRBV7-3|-
CASRQTGADTEAFF
TGTGCCAGCAGACAGACAGGTGCAGACACTGAAGCTTTCTTT
>TRBJ2-3|-|12|TRBV27|-
CASSTLTDTQYF
TGTGCCAGCAGTACTCTCACAGATACGCAGTATTTT